This T cell receptor beta chain appears in the sequencing data of a study of blood T cell repertoires in COVID-19. Assay: immunoSEQ multiplex PCR; the TCRdb copy retains only in-frame clones and omits some. There are some 46,000 clones in the sample; approximately 70% occur only once, and approximately 60% lies in the top ten. Germline trimming cut 4 bases from V and 7 bases from J; bases unmatched to any gene: 6. The CDR3 is 14 amino acids. CDR1 is GTSNPN and CDR2 is SVGIG in the germline V gene (reference sequence). This sequence was found in a man older than 75 with acute or convalescent COVID-19. Sequenced input: peripheral blood. The chain uses TRBV30 and TRBJ1-6, with 8 bases matching TRBD1. CDR3 DNA: TGTGCCTGGAACCGGGACAGGTTGAATTCACCCCTCCACTTT. Protein: CAWNRDRLNSPLHF.